The sequence of this T cell receptor beta chain was determined in a study of T cell repertoires in cytomegalovirus infection. Study as a whole: In the study, CMV epitopes included recently identified HLA-C-restricted and well-studied HLA-B-restricted ones. Public TCR beta signatures provided an indication of both CMV infection and a matching HLA type.

The CDR3 consists of 16 residues. With 2 bases clipped from V and 4 bases from J, the junction kept 5 bases outside the gene matches. From germline, CDR1 is SEHNR and CDR2 FQNEAQ (reference sequence). Note on this clonotype: The antigen is unknown.

The study, taken as a whole, reports: In two of eight donors, the top clonotype was HLA-C-restricted CMV-specific.

TCRdb independently ran MiXCR on the reads; one entry per CDR3 protein. Of around 750,000 distinct CDR3 sequences in the sample, approximately 32% were seen once. The sequencing here drew on cultured CD8+ T cells from PBMCs, taken from culture after CMV antigen stimulation. The genes are TRBV7-9 and TRBJ2-1; 10 positions agree with TRBD1. This receptor was taken from a human donor in good health (CMV status not recorded). Some clones in this sample may be carry-over from other donors' samples. The CDR3 loop is CASSLTGQGIYNEQFF. Here the CDR3 DNA reads TGTGCCAGCAGCTTAACGGGACAGGGGATTTACAATGAGCAGTTCTTC.